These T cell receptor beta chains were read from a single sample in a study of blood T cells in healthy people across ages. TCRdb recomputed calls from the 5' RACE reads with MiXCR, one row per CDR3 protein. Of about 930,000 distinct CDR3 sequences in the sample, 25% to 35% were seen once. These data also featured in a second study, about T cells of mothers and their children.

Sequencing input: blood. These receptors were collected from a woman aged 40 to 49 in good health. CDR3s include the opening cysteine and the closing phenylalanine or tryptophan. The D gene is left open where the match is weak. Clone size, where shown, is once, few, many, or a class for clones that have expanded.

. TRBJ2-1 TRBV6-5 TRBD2 TGTGCCAGCAGTTACTCGGGACTAGCGGGGACTACCTACAATGAGCAGTTCTTC CASSYSGLAGTTYNEQFF
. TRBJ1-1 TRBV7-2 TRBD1 TGTGCCAGCAGCCCCAAGGGACAGGGAATCACTGAAGCTTTCTTT CASSPKGQGITEAFF
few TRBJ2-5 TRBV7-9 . TGTGCCAGCAGCCTCAAGCAGTACTTC CASSLKQYF
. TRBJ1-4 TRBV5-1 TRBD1 TGCGCCAGCAGCTTGGTAGGGGGCGGTGAAAAACTGTTTTTT CASSLVGGGEKLFF
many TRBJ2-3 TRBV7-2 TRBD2 TGTGCCAGCAGCTCCTATCCCTCCACTAGCGGGGGGGTTTATGATACGCAGTATTTT CASSSYPSTSGGVYDTQYF
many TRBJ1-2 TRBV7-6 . TGTGCCAGCAGCTTAGACAGGGAATATGGCTACACCTTC CASSLDREYGYTF
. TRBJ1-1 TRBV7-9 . TGTGCCAGCAGCTTAGGCTCGGCAGCTGAAGCTTTCTTT CASSLGSAAEAFF
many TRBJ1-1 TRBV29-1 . TGCAGCGCCGAGCCGTCGGGGCTCACTGAAGCTTTCTTT CSAEPSGLTEAFF
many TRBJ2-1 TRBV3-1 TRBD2 TGTGCCAGCAGCCAAGATCTCAGCGGGGGGGCCTACAATGAGCAGTTCTTC CASSQDLSGGAYNEQFF
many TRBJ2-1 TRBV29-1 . TGCAGCGTCGCTGACAGGTTAGATGAGCAGTTCTTC CSVADRLDEQFF
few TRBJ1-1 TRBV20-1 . TGCAGTGCTAGAGATTCCCCGGGACTCTTTACCTCCGGTGGAGCTTTCTTT CSARDSPGLFTSGGAFF
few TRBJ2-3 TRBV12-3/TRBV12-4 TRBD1 TGTGCCAGCAGCTCCTCCGGGACAGAGTCAGATACGCAGTATTTT CASSSSGTESDTQYF
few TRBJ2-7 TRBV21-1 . TGTGCCAGCAGCAAAGCCACAGGGGGTCCCTACGAGCAGTACTTC CASSKATGGPYEQYF
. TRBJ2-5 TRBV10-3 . TGTGCCATCAGTGAGTCATCCCGGAATGAGCAGTACTTC CAISESSRNEQYF
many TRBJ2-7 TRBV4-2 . TGTGCCAGCAGCCAAGAGGTAACGCTGACCTCCTACGAGCAGTACTTC CASSQEVTLTSYEQYF